This T cell receptor (beta chain) was captured in a study of PD-1 blockade in classical Hodgkin lymphoma. This CDR3 has 14 amino acids. With 11 bases removed from V and 8 bases from J, the gap between germline ends came to 19 bases. Germline V gives CDR1 ENHRY, CDR2 SYGVKD. Sequencing used immunoSEQ multiplex PCR; TCRdb keeps in-frame clones, though not all of them. This table has some 23,000 clones, 65% to 90% appearing once. This clone was detected a few times. What it binds is unknown. Time point described: cycle 4 day 1 (C4D1), after 6 weeks of nivolumab. Every patient relapsed after autologous stem cell transplantation, and brentuximab vedotin exposure varied. Researchers used magnetic negative selection to pull out pure CD4+ T cells from thawed PBMCs. Study observations and caveats: Nivolumab initiation under 1 year post-ASCT meant exclusion.

Sample: CD4+ T cells from blood, taken before the fourth cycle of nivolumab. The V and J genes are TRBV10-3 and TRBJ1-6; D uncertain. The clonotype was recovered from a human donor with classical Hodgkin lymphoma. CDR3 sequence reads: CASYEGSSHSPLHF. In DNA form, the CDR3 reads TGTGCCTCATACGAAGGATCCTCTCATTCACCCCTCCACTTT.